Included here is one T cell receptor (beta chain) sequence, with context. Its antigen is as yet unknown. The sample is drawn from a study of cytomegalovirus exposure and HLA in healthy donors. Study details: Later analysis reported that the 110 or so validation repertoires shared the platform of the 650 to 700 first-cohort repertoires.

The donors were members of the validation cohort comprising about 130 subjects, separate from the approximately 670-subject first cohort. The repertoire was sequenced with immunoSEQ multiplex PCR; TCRdb's copy has only in-frame clones and lacks some. This sample has more than 120,000 clones, with around nine tenths found just once. Study-level results: Rarity held for most TCR sequences, but there were some public TCRs that occurred in many donors. Among the CMV-associated chains, three were confirmed in vitro as specific for CMV antigens.

Germline values: CDR1 SGHAT, CDR2 FQNNGV. The CDR3 contains 13 residues. V gave up 5 bases and J gave up 2 bases, with 9 bases separating them. Sequences were obtained from PBMCs. The clonotype originates from a man between 18 and 29 years old in good health and CMV-seropositive. The chain has TRBV11-2 and TRBJ1-2, with no clear D. The CDR3 sequence: CASSPLPNYGYTF. The CDR3 DNA follows: TGTGCCAGCAGCCCCCTCCCCAACTATGGCTACACCTTC.